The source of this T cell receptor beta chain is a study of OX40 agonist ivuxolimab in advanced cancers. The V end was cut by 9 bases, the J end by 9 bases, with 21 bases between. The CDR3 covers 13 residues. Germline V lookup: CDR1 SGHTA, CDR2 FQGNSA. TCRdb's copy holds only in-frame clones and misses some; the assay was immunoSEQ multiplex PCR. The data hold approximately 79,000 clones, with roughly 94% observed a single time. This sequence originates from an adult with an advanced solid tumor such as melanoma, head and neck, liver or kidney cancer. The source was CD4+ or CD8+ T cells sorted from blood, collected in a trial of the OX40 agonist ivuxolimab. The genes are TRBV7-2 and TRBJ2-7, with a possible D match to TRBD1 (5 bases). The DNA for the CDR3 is TGTGCCAGTTCGGACATGGGGAACTTTGGGCAGTACTTC. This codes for CASSDMGNFGQYF. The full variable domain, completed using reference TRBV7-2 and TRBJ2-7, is GAGVSQSPSNKVTEKGKDVELRCDPISGHTALYWYRQSLGQGLEFLIYFQGNSAPDKSGLPSDRFSAERTGGSVSTLTIQRTQQEDSAVYLCASSDMGNFGQYFGPGTRLTVT.